The 25 T cell receptor beta chains given below trace back to one sample, sequenced in a study of T cell changes during pregnancy in multiple sclerosis. TCRdb's copy holds only in-frame clones and misses some; the assay was immunoSEQ multiplex PCR. The sample shows 100,000 or so clones, approximately 90% of them seen only once. Sequenced here: peripheral blood, sampled after pregnancy. The receptors derive from a female donor with multiple sclerosis, enrolled in a pregnancy study.

This chain connects TRBV19 to TRBJ2-7, with D possibly TRBD1 on 5 matching bases. V lost 6 bases, J lost 0 bases, and 15 bases lay in between. Germline assignment: CDR1 LNHDA and CDR2 SQIVND (reference sequence). The CDR3 is 15 amino acids. The CDR3 region is CASSPTRTLSYEQYF. CDR3 in DNA: TGTGCCAGTAGCCCCACCCGGACACTCTCCTACGAGCAGTACTTC.

V is TRBV6-5 and J is TRBJ1-2, with 9 bases identical to TRBD1. CDR1 and CDR2 (germline): MNHEY, SVGAGI. This CDR3 has 14 residues. Trimming at V came to 7 bases and at J to 4 bases, leaving 7 bases not matched to a gene. The CDR3 DNA sequence: TGTGCCAGCACTGCCACAGGGGGCCCCTATGGCTACACCTTC. The encoded protein is CASTATGGPYGYTF.

This clone was picked up one time. This rearrangement joins TRBV9 to TRBJ2-1, with 11 bases that match TRBD2. V trimming: 3 bases; J trimming: 8 bases; junction bases outside the gene matches: 13. CDR3 size: 17 residues. CDR1 SGDLS and CDR2 YYNGEE come from the germline V gene. In DNA form, the CDR3 reads TGTGCCAGCAGCGCCGTCCAACTAGCGGGAGAAGATCATGAGCAGTTCTTC. Translated, it gives CASSAVQLAGEDHEQFF.

This chain connects TRBV19 to TRBJ2-3, with TRBD2 as a possible D gene (6 bases). The length of the CDR3 is 15 residues. Germline-derived CDR1 and CDR2 are LNHDA and SQIVND (reference sequence). Trimming took 5 bases from V and 0 from J, leaving 12 bases between them. CDR3 amino acids: CASSQPGTSTDTQYF. DNA for the CDR3: TGTGCCAGTAGTCAGCCCGGGACTAGCACAGATACGCAGTATTTT.

The V gene is TRBV11-1, the J gene TRBJ2-7; D perhaps matches TRBD1 (6 bases). Germline assignment: CDR1 SGHAT and CDR2 FQDESV (reference sequence). The V end lost 11 bases, the J end lost 0 bases, and 17 bases lay between the germline ends. This CDR3 spans 14 amino acids. Written as DNA, the CDR3 is TGTGCCTCGACAGGATGGGAAAGCTCCTACGAGCAGTACTTC. Its translation: CASTGWESSYEQYF.

CDR3 nucleotide sequence: TGTGCCAGCAGCCAACCACGGACAGAGCACTATGGCTACACCTTC. Its translation is CASSQPRTEHYGYTF. The chain combines TRBV16 with TRBJ1-2; D perhaps matches TRBD1 (6 bases). Germline assignment: CDR1 KGHSY and CDR2 FQNENV. Trimming took 2 bases from V and 3 from J, leaving 13 bases between them. The CDR3 is 15 residues long.

The rearrangement uses TRBV5-4 and TRBJ2-7, with D maybe TRBD2 (5 bases). V was pared by 4 bases and J by 4 bases, with 9 bases between. The germline CDR1 and CDR2 sequences are SGHNT and YYREEE (reference sequence). The CDR3 consists of 12 residues. CDR3 residues: CASSPGGYEQYF. In DNA form, the CDR3 reads TGTGCCAGCAGCCCAGGCGGGTACGAGCAGTACTTC.

The gene calls are TRBV11-3 and TRBJ1-4, with D uncertain. Germline V gene sequence: CDR1 SGHNT, CDR2 YENEEA. The CDR3 covers 14 residues. The V and J ends lost 1 base and 8 bases respectively, with 11 bases between them. CDR3 loop: CASSLGGFSEKLFF. The CDR3 DNA sequence: TGTGCCAGCAGCTTAGGAGGTTTCAGCGAAAAACTGTTTTTT.

J is TRBJ1-2 and V is TRBV7-2, with D tentatively TRBD1 (6 bases). The V and J ends lost 4 bases and 8 bases respectively, with 14 bases between them. The CDR3 is 13 amino acids. Germline V gives CDR1 SGHTA, CDR2 FQGNSA. CDR3 amino acids: CASSWDTGLGYTF. Written as DNA, the CDR3 is TGTGCCAGCAGCTGGGACACGGGCCTGGGCTACACCTTC.

The chain joins TRBV4-1 to TRBJ1-1, with 8 bases that match TRBD1. Trimming removed 0 bases from V and 6 bases from J; junction bases left unmatched: 6. This CDR3 is 15 amino acids long. CDR1 and CDR2 from the germline V gene are MGHRA and YSYEKL. This CDR3 is CASSQEEDREAEAFF. CDR3 DNA: TGCGCCAGCAGCCAAGAGGAGGACAGGGAGGCTGAAGCTTTCTTT.

The gene calls are TRBV4-3 and TRBJ2-5; the match to TRBD2 covers 8 bases. The CDR3 has 18 amino acids. Per germline, CDR1 LGHNA and CDR2 YSLEER. Germline trimming cut 0 bases from V and 5 bases from J; bases unmatched to any gene: 14. The CDR3 reads CASSQEGGYVAGGETQYF. DNA of the CDR3: TGCGCCAGCAGCCAAGAGGGGGGTTATGTGGCGGGGGGCGAGACCCAGTACTTC.

The rearrangement links TRBV30 to TRBJ2-3, with 7 bases fitting TRBD2. Looked up from germline, CDR1 is GTSNPN and CDR2 is SVGIG (reference sequence). Losses at the gene ends were 0 bases for V and 5 bases for J; bases not matched to a gene: 2. There are 13 residues in the CDR3. The CDR3 is CAWSVTSVDTQYF. In DNA form, the CDR3 reads TGTGCCTGGAGTGTAACTAGCGTAGATACGCAGTATTTT.

The chain has TRBV14 and TRBJ2-2; 9 bases line up with TRBD1. J was trimmed by 8 bases and V by 1 base; bases with no gene match: 8. CDR1 and CDR2 (germline): SGHDN, FVKESK. The CDR3 covers 16 residues. CDR3 sequence reads: CASSQGPGQGAGELFF. Here the CDR3 DNA reads TGTGCCAGCAGCCAAGGCCCGGGACAGGGTGCGGGGGAGCTGTTTTTT. The whole variable domain, filled in from reference TRBV14 and TRBJ2-2, reads EAGVTQFPSHSVIEKGQTVTLRCDPISGHDNLYWYRRVMGKEIKFLLHFVKESKQDESGMPNNRFLAERTGGTYSTLKVQPAELEDSGVYFCASSQGPGQGAGELFFGEGSRLTVL.

This clone was detected only a few times. The CDR3 DNA reads as TGTGCCAGCAGTCGCTCGGCTAGCGGGAGCATTTCGGCCAAAAACATTCAGTACTTC. Translated: CASSRSASGSISAKNIQYF. This rearrangement joins TRBV27 to TRBJ2-4, with 10 bases fitting TRBD2. J was trimmed by 1 base and V by 5 bases; bases with no gene match: 14. This CDR3 has 19 residues. Germline CDR1 is MNHEY and CDR2 is SMNVEV (reference sequence).

The rearrangement joins TRBV11-2 to TRBJ2-5; possibly TRBD2 for D (7 bases). V shed 6 bases and J shed 5 bases, with 13 bases lying between them. The germline CDR1 and CDR2 sequences are SGHAT and FQNNGV. The CDR3 has 13 residues. This CDR3 is CASRLGGRETQYF. CDR3 DNA: TGTGCCAGCAGATTGGGGGGGCGGGAGACCCAGTACTTC.

A few counts support this clone. This chain joins TRBV6-1 and TRBJ2-1, with 12 bases matching TRBD2. J lost 7 bases, V lost 7 bases, and 8 bases had no gene match. Germline values: CDR1 MNHNS, CDR2 SASEGT. This CDR3 has 15 residues. The CDR3 loop is CASTKLAGGLNEQFF. The CDR3 bases are TGTGCCAGCACCAAACTAGCGGGAGGCCTTAATGAGCAGTTCTTC.

The table lists this clone with a few counts. The chain joins TRBV28 to TRBJ1-6, with TRBD1 matching over 11 bases. This CDR3 is built from 18 residues. V was pared by 3 bases and J by 10 bases, with 14 bases of the junction left unmatched. Germline assignment: CDR1 MDHEN and CDR2 SYDVKM. The CDR3 DNA sequence: TGTGCCAGCAGTTTGTATCCACCGGACAGGGGGCCAGGATCACCCCTCCACTTT. This codes for CASSLYPPDRGPGSPLHF.

This chain connects TRBV28 to TRBJ2-7; 9 nucleotides agree with TRBD2. From germline, CDR1 is MDHEN and CDR2 SYDVKM. CDR3 length: 14 residues. V dropped 7 bases and J dropped 2; count of bases not matched to a gene: 6. The CDR3 region is CASKLAGWTYEQYF. The DNA of the CDR3 is TGTGCCAGCAAACTAGCGGGTTGGACCTACGAGCAGTACTTC.

The V gene is TRBV5-1, the J gene TRBJ2-7; TRBD1 matches at 8 bases. This CDR3 is built from 14 residues. Germline V CDR1 and CDR2: SGHRS, YFSETQ. J lost 2 bases, V lost 6 bases, and 7 bases had no gene match. CDR3 protein: CASTWRTGPYEQYF. The CDR3 DNA reads TGCGCCAGCACTTGGAGGACAGGGCCCTACGAGCAGTACTTC.

The chain couples TRBV7-3 to TRBJ2-6; 11 nucleotides agree with TRBD1. Germline loops: CDR1 SGHTA, CDR2 FQGTGA. V shed 7 bases and J 2 bases; nucleotides not matched to a gene: 10. This CDR3 is built from 18 residues. CDR3 nucleotides: TGTGCCAGCACCGTCGGCCCGGGACAGGGGGCTGGGGCCAACGTCCTGACTTTC. Protein: CASTVGPGQGAGANVLTF.

This chain uses TRBV29-1 with TRBJ1-2, with D tentatively TRBD1 (6 bases). The CDR3 extends over 11 amino acids. Per germline, CDR1 SQVTM and CDR2 ANQGSEA. Trimming took off 3 bases at V and 5 bases at J, with 7 bases between the two ends. The chain's CDR3 is CSVDQGYGYTF. CDR3 bases: TGCAGCGTTGACCAGGGGTATGGCTACACCTTC.

The V gene is TRBV7-9, the J gene TRBJ2-5; no clear D. The germline V gene has CDR1 SEHNR and CDR2 FQNEAQ (reference sequence). This CDR3 has 13 residues. V was clipped by 2 bases and J by 4 bases, with 8 bases between them. CDR3 sequence reads: CASSLSSRETQYF. In nucleotides, the CDR3 is TGTGCCAGCAGCTTATCTAGTCGAGAGACCCAGTACTTC.

This chain links TRBV15 with TRBJ2-3, with 7 bases that match TRBD2. Germline assignment: CDR1 LNHNV and CDR2 YYDKDF (reference sequence). The CDR3 contains 17 residues. V shed 2 bases and J 3 bases; nucleotides not matched to a gene: 11. Here the CDR3 reads CATSRMSLGGKTDTQYF. The CDR3 region has the DNA TGTGCCACCAGCAGAATGTCCCTCGGGGGGAAGACAGATACGCAGTATTTT.

The chain joins TRBV15 to TRBJ1-1; TRBD1 agrees at 7 bases. CDR1 and CDR2 (germline): LNHNV, YYDKDF (reference sequence). The length of the CDR3 is 14 residues. Unmatched junction bases numbered 7, after V lost 6 bases and J lost 3 bases. The CDR3 protein is CATRTAGGYTEAFF. CDR3 DNA: TGTGCCACCAGAACAGCAGGGGGTTACACTGAAGCTTTCTTT.

This chain joins TRBV15 and TRBJ1-2; tentative D call: TRBD1 (6 bases). V shed 0 bases and J shed 2 bases, with 10 bases lying between them. CDR3 length: 15 amino acids. Per the germline V gene, CDR1 is LNHNV and CDR2 is YYDKDF (reference sequence). The CDR3 loop reads CATSRDIQGNYGYTF. CDR3 coding DNA: TGTGCCACCAGCAGAGATATCCAGGGGAACTATGGCTACACCTTC.